This T cell receptor (beta chain) was obtained from a study of spatial heterogeneity in lung cancer. Across the whole study: Sequencing was performed on follow-up PBMC samples when available, collected at a median of approximately two years after resection. Beta-chain sequences consistently outnumbered alpha-chain sequences in detection. Study-level points and caveats: Ubiquitous expanded tumor TCRs appeared in blood more at resection than follow-up.

Turning to this clonotype: Its antigen is not known.

Every molecule of TCR cDNA had its own unique molecular identifier. TCRdb ran MiXCR on the 5' RACE reads and lists one entry per CDR3 protein. The sample carries 50,000 to 60,000 distinct CDR3 sequences, roughly 7% recorded once. CDR3 length: 19 residues. CDR1 KGHDR and CDR2 SFDVKD come from the germline V gene. V dropped 8 bases and J dropped 0; count of bases not matched to a gene: 13. Time point given: blood at routine non-recurrence follow-up after resection. The study sequenced unsorted whole RNA from tumor, nontumor lung or frozen PBMC. Sequencing used PBMCs, obtained at follow-up. This chain links TRBV24-1 with TRBJ2-6; 9 bases align to TRBD1. The source of this sequence is a female donor with early-stage non-small cell lung cancer. CDR3 region: CATIVCWDRDISGANVLTF. The CDR3 DNA reads TGTGCCACCATCGTTTGCTGGGACAGGGATATCTCTGGGGCCAACGTCCTGACTTTC.